Shown below are 13 T cell receptor beta chains from a single sample sequenced in a study of blood T cell repertoires in COVID-19 (dated by TCRdb to 2019 to 2021). The library was obtained by the immunoSEQ multiplex PCR assay. TCRdb provides this immuneACCESS table in a form limited to in-frame rearrangements. Some clones are lacking; in checked studies, under half of them reflect an unresolved V gene, and why the rest are absent is not known. Recorded for this sample are approximately 280,000 clones; roughly 85% of them occurred a single time. Roughly 2.5% of the sample belongs to the ten largest clones. The sample was PBMCs or T cells enriched from blood (not recorded which). The receptors derive from a woman between 45 and 65 years old who had recovered from COVID-19.

The chain couples TRBV7-2 to TRBJ2-3; 8 bases are shared with TRBD2. With V trimmed by 1 base and J by 6 bases, 9 bases remained unmatched. Germline assignment: CDR1 SGHTA and CDR2 FQGNSA. The CDR3 runs 16 residues. The CDR3 spells CASSLEVLAVKDTQYF. CDR3 coding DNA: TGTGCCAGCAGCTTAGAAGTACTAGCGGTAAAGGATACGCAGTATTTT.

This clone was found a few times. This sequence joins TRBV4-1 and TRBJ2-1; 7 positions agree with TRBD1. The J segment lost 12 bases and the V segment lost 0 bases, leaving 8 bases of the junction unmatched. Looked up from germline, CDR1 is MGHRA and CDR2 is YSYEKL. The CDR3 sequence is 14 residues long. CDR3 nucleotide sequence: TGCGCCAGCAGCCAAGATAGGGGGCCTATCGCGCAGTTCTTC. Its translation is CASSQDRGPIAQFF.

This sequence joins TRBV6-1 and TRBJ2-3; D might be TRBD2 (5 bases). This CDR3 is 15 amino acids long. V dropped 2 bases and J dropped 0 bases, with 9 bases sitting between them. Per the germline V gene, CDR1 is MNHNS and CDR2 is SASEGT. The chain's CDR3 is CASSELRASTDTQYF. CDR3 DNA: TGTGCCAGCAGTGAACTGCGGGCCAGCACAGATACGCAGTATTTT.

V and J are TRBV27 and TRBJ1-5, with D possibly matching TRBD1 (5 bases). Germline V CDR1 and CDR2: MNHEY, SMNVEV (reference sequence). V lost 3 bases and J 6 bases, leaving 6 bases between the germline ends. CDR3 length: 12 residues. CDR3 sequence (DNA): TGTGCCAGCAGTTTTCAGGGTCAGCCCCAGCATTTT. Translation gives CASSFQGQPQHF.

The CDR3 protein is CASSLQGIAEKLFF. The CDR3 DNA follows: TGTGCCAGCAGTCTACAGGGTATTGCTGAAAAACTGTTTTTT. This sequence joins TRBV28 and TRBJ1-4, with D possibly TRBD1 on 6 matching bases. The CDR3 contains 14 residues. Trimming stripped 5 bases from V and 7 bases from J, with 14 bases between. Germline V lookup: CDR1 MDHEN, CDR2 SYDVKM.

This clone was counted a single time. The chain couples TRBV2 to TRBJ1-2; 7 bases map to TRBD1. V lost 1 base, J lost 5 bases, and 7 bases stayed unmatched. The germline V gene encodes CDR1 SNHLY and CDR2 FYNNEI. The CDR3 covers 15 residues. In DNA form, the CDR3 reads TGTGCCAGCAGTGAAGGTTGGGGACAGCTTTATGGCTACACCTTC. This gives the protein CASSEGWGQLYGYTF.

This chain connects TRBV5-4 to TRBJ2-5, with D maybe TRBD1 (6 bases). The CDR3 sequence is 14 residues long. With 1 base removed from V and 0 bases from J, the gap between germline ends came to 7 bases. CDR1 SGHNT and CDR2 YYREEE come from the germline V gene (reference sequence). The DNA of the CDR3 is TGTGCCAGCAGCTTGCCAGGGGACCAAGAGACCCAGTACTTC. Residues: CASSLPGDQETQYF.

The V call is TRBV5-6, the J call TRBJ1-6; TRBD1 matches 9 bases. Germline loops: CDR1 SGHDT, CDR2 YYEEEE. V lost 1 base to trimming and J lost 8 bases; unmatched junction nucleotides: 4. The CDR3 loop spans 15 amino acids. CDR3 protein: CASSLTGGEHSPLHF. CDR3 nucleotides: TGTGCCAGCAGCTTGACAGGGGGCGAACATTCACCCCTCCACTTT.

V is TRBV4-1 and J is TRBJ2-2; TRBD1 is a possible D gene (6 bases). The germline gives CDR1 MGHRA, CDR2 YSYEKL. The CDR3 is 13 residues long. V was clipped by 8 bases and J by 4 bases, with 11 bases between them. The DNA of the CDR3 is TGCGCCAGCGGCCGGGACACCACCGGGGAGCTGTTTTTT. Residues: CASGRDTTGELFF.

J is TRBJ2-2 and V is TRBV30; 9 bases are a match to TRBD2. The germline V gene encodes CDR1 GTSNPN and CDR2 SVGIG (reference sequence). J was trimmed by 4 bases and V by 3 bases; bases with no gene match: 6. The CDR3 has 15 amino acids. The CDR3 here is CAWRGGAGGTGELFF. CDR3 nucleotide sequence: TGTGCCTGGAGGGGGGGAGCGGGAGGCACCGGGGAGCTGTTTTTT.

This clone was recorded once. The chain couples TRBV12-1 to TRBJ1-2; the table's D call TRBD1 went unverified against the DNA. TRBV12-1 is a recognized pseudogene. The CDR3 is made up of 19 amino acids. The CDR3 DNA reads TGTGCCAGCAGCTTTTTAGGGGCAGGGGGTATGAGGAGGAGCTATGGCTACACCTTC. It is translated as CASSFLGAGGMRRSYGYTF.

This clone was observed a handful of times. This rearrangement joins TRBV19 to TRBJ2-7, with D unclear. Trimming removed 5 bases from V and 5 bases from J, with 19 bases in between. The CDR3 is made up of 15 amino acids. Germline V CDR1 and CDR2: LNHDA, SQIVND (reference sequence). The CDR3 DNA reads as TGTGCCAGTAGTTTCGGGTTTGTAAATACCGACGAGCAGTACTTC. This gives the protein CASSFGFVNTDEQYF.

The chain links TRBV10-2 to TRBJ1-1; D not resolved. The CDR3 has 14 amino acids. V lost 1 base to trimming and J lost 4 bases, with 10 bases between them. Germline CDR1 and CDR2: WSHSY and SAAADI. Here the CDR3 reads CASSEYRVSTEAFF. In DNA, the CDR3 is TGCGCCAGCAGTGAGTACAGAGTTTCCACTGAAGCTTTCTTT.